This T cell receptor (beta chain) was sequenced during a study of T cells after yellow fever vaccination. Study-level background: Where fractions had low cell numbers, libraries were prepared from them with the SMART-Seq v4 Ultra Low Input RNA kit.

General study results and limits: Overall, a small share of clonotypes was seen in both CD4 and CD8 compartments.

This clonotype was counted many times. Its antigen is as yet unknown. The CDR3 contains 14 residues. With V trimmed by 6 bases and J by 14 bases, 10 bases remained unmatched. Template switching with 5'RACE generated the TCR cDNA and added a universal primer site and UMIs. TCRdb recomputed calls from the 5' RACE reads with MiXCR, one row per CDR3 protein. The top ten clones hold 15% of a sample with hundreds of thousands of distinct CDR3 sequences, roughly an eighth of them seen once. V usage is TRBV12-3 or TRBV12-4 and J usage is TRBJ2-1, with 13 bases matching TRBD2. The source is a young man who received the YFV17D yellow fever vaccine. Sequencing used PBMCs, obtained on the day of the yellow fever booster vaccination. The DNA for the CDR3 is TGTGCCAGCAGACCCCCGGGACTAGCGGGACTCAAGTTCTTC. Its translation: CASRPPGLAGLKFF.